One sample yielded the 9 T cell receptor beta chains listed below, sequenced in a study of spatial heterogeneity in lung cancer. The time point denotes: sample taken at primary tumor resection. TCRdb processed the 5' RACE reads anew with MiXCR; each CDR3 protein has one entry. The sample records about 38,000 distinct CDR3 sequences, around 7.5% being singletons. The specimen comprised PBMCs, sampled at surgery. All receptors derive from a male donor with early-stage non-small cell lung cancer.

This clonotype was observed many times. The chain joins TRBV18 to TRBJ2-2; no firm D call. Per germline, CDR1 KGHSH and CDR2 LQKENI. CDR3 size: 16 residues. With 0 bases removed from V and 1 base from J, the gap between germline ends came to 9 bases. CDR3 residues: CASSPPGYGNTGELFF. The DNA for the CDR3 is TGTGCCAGCTCACCACCTGGTTACGGGAACACCGGGGAGCTGTTTTTT.

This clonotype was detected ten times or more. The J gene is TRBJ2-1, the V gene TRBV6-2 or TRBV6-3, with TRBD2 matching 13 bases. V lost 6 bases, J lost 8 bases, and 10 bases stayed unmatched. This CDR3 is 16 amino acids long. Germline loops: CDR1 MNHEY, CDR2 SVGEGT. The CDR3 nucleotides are TGTGCCAGCAGCCGAGCCGGGACTAGCGGGACAGATGAGCAGTTCTTC. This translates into CASSRAGTSGTDEQFF.

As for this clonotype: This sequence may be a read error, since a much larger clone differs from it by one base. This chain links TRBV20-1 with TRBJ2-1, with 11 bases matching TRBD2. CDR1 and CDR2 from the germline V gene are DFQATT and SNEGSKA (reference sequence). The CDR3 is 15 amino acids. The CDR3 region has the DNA TGCAGTGCTAGAGATCTAGCGGGAGGAATCAATGCGCAGTTCTTC. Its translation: CSARDLAGGINAQFF.

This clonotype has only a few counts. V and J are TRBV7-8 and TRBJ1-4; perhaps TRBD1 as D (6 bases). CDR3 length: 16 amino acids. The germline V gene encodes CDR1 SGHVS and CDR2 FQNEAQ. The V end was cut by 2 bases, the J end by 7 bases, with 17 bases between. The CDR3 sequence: CASSLIGAARGEKLFF. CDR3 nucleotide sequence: TGTGCCAGCAGCTTAATAGGGGCAGCCAGGGGTGAAAAACTGTTTTTT.

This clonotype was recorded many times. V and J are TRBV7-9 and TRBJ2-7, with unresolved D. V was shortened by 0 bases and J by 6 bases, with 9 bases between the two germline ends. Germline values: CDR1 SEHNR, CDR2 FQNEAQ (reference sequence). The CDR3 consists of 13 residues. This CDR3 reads CASSLAGSVEQYF. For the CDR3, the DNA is TGTGCCAGCAGCTTAGCGGGGTCAGTCGAGCAGTACTTC.

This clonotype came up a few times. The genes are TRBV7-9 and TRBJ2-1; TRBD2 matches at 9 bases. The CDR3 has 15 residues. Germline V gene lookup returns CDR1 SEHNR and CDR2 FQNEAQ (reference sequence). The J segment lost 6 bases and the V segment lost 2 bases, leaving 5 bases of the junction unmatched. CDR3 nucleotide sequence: TGTGCCAGCAGCTTACGCGGGGGGGCTGGCAATGAGCAGTTCTTC. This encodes CASSLRGGAGNEQFF.

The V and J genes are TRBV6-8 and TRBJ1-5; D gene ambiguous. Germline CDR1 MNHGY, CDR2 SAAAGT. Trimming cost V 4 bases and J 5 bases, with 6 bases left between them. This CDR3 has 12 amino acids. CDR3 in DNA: TGTGCCAGCAGTTTAAGGGATCAGCCCCAGCATTTT. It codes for CASSLRDQPQHF.

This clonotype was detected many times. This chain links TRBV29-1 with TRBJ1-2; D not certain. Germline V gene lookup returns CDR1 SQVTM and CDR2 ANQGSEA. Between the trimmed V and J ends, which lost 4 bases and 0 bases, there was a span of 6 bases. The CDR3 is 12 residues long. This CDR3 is CSVVSSNYGYTF. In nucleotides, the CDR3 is TGCAGCGTTGTGTCTTCTAACTATGGCTACACCTTC. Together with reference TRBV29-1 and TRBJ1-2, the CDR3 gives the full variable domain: SAVISQKPSRDICQRGTSLTIQCQVDSQVTMMFWYRQQPGQSLTLIATANQGSEATYESGFVIDKFPISRPNLTFSTLTVSNMSPEDSSIYLCSVVSSNYGYTFGSGTRLTVV.

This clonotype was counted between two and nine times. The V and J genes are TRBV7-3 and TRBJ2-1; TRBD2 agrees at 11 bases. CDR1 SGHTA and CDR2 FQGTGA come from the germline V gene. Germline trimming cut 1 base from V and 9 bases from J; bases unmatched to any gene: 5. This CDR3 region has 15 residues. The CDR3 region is CASSLNGLAGGEQFF. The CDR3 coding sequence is TGTGCCAGCAGCTTAAATGGGCTAGCGGGGGGTGAGCAGTTCTTC.